One and the same sample provided the 14 T cell receptor beta chains below, sequenced in a study of blood T cell dynamics during melanoma immunotherapy. Time point reported: week 3, after first cycle of checkpoint inhibitor. Using immunoSEQ multiplex PCR, the repertoire was profiled, and TCRdb retains in-frame clones only, with some absent. The table records over 9,500 clones, roughly nine tenths of them present only once. Sequencing used blood, obtained from a patient treated with checkpoint blockade. All receptors come from a human donor with melanoma.

This clone was picked up a small number of times. This chain connects TRBV6-1 to TRBJ2-7; 11 nucleotides match TRBD1. The germline V gene has CDR1 MNHNS and CDR2 SASEGT. V gave up 4 bases and J gave up 6 bases; unmatched junction bases: 8. The CDR3 runs 15 residues. The CDR3 loop reads CASSAWTGGASEQYF. The DNA of the CDR3 is TGTGCCAGCAGTGCCTGGACAGGGGGCGCATCCGAGCAGTACTTC.

CDR3 in amino acids: CASSPRRGRTDTQYF. The CDR3 DNA follows: TGTGCCAGCAGCCCGCGCCGTGGCCGCACAGATACGCAGTATTTT. V gene TRBV27 combines with J gene TRBJ2-3; D is unclear. V was shortened by 6 bases and J by 1 base, with 14 bases between the two germline ends. CDR3 length: 15 residues. Germline V CDR1 and CDR2: MNHEY, SMNVEV (reference sequence).

This chain uses TRBV27 with TRBJ2-1; no reliable D call. V lost 3 bases and J 8 bases, leaving 14 bases between the germline ends. The V gene's germline CDR1 is MNHEY and CDR2 SMNVEV (reference sequence). The CDR3 loop spans 14 amino acids. As DNA, the CDR3 is TGTGCCAGCAGTTTGGACCACCCTGGGCATGAGCAGTTCTTC. Its protein product is CASSLDHPGHEQFF.

This chain uses TRBV28 with TRBJ2-1; possible D gene TRBD1, 6 bases. Germline V CDR1 and CDR2: MDHEN, SYDVKM. CDR3 length equals 16 residues. Trimming removed 1 base at V and 7 bases at J, with 17 bases between. CDR3 sequence: CASSLSSQGRRNEQFF. CDR3 coding DNA: TGTGCCAGCAGTTTATCGTCTCAGGGGCGTCGGAATGAGCAGTTCTTC.

J is TRBJ1-1 and V is TRBV11-2; 12 bases agree with TRBD1. With 5 bases clipped from V and 2 bases from J, the junction kept 3 bases outside the gene matches. The CDR3 totals 15 residues. The germline V gene has CDR1 SGHAT and CDR2 FQNNGV. CDR3 sequence: CASSPGTGGNTEAFF. In DNA, the CDR3 is TGTGCCAGCAGCCCCGGGACAGGGGGCAACACTGAAGCTTTCTTT. Complete variable domain (other parts from reference TRBV11-2 and TRBJ1-1): EAGVAQSPRYKIIEKRQSVAFWCNPISGHATLYWYQQILGQGPKLLIQFQNNGVVDDSQLPKDRFSAERLKGVDSTLKIQPAKLEDSAVYLCASSPGTGGNTEAFFGQGTRLTVV.

The J gene is TRBJ2-1, the V gene TRBV7-2; TRBD1 matches 7 bases. The CDR3 has 14 residues. CDR1 and CDR2 from the germline V gene are SGHTA and FQGNSA. V gave up 5 bases and J gave up 7 bases; unmatched junction bases: 8. CDR3 region: CASSPDRARNEQFF. The DNA of the CDR3 is TGTGCCAGCAGCCCCGACAGGGCGCGGAATGAGCAGTTCTTC.

This chain links TRBV28 with TRBJ2-1; 10 nucleotides align to TRBD1. Losses at the gene ends were 5 bases for V and 10 bases for J; bases not matched to a gene: 5. Looked up from germline, CDR1 is MDHEN and CDR2 is SYDVKM. This CDR3 region has 13 residues. The CDR3 here is CASSPGDRGEQFF. Here the CDR3 DNA reads TGTGCCAGCAGTCCCGGGGACAGGGGAGAGCAGTTCTTC. Looking up the rest from reference TRBV28 and TRBJ2-1 gives the full variable domain: DVKVTQSSRYLVKRTGEKVFLECVQDMDHENMFWYRQDPGLGLRLIYFSYDVKMKEKGDIPEGYSVSREKKERFSLILESASTNQTSMYLCASSPGDRGEQFFGPGTRLTVL.

The chain is built from TRBV10-2 and TRBJ2-2, with D maybe TRBD1 (5 bases). This CDR3 has 14 residues. Germline CDR1 WSHSY, CDR2 SAAADI. Trimming removed 4 bases from V and 2 bases from J, with 8 bases in between. CDR3 residues: CASSATGNTGELFF. The CDR3 nucleotides are TGCGCCAGCAGTGCCACAGGAAACACCGGGGAGCTGTTTTTT.

CDR3 loop: CASSSRGGRLPQYF. The CDR3 nucleotides are TGTGCCAGCAGCTCGAGAGGCGGGAGATTGCCCCAGTACTTC. This chain connects TRBV7-2 to TRBJ2-5; 7 bases map to TRBD2. V shed 4 bases and J 9 bases; nucleotides not matched to a gene: 11. Germline CDR1 and CDR2: SGHTA and FQGNSA. The CDR3 is made up of 14 amino acids.

The CDR3 spells CASTSPVGGLWGTEAFF. CDR3 coding DNA: TGTGCCAGCACCTCCCCCGTGGGTGGCCTCTGGGGCACTGAAGCTTTCTTT. The rearrangement uses TRBV28 and TRBJ1-1, with D unclear. The CDR3 sequence is 17 residues long. V lost 7 bases, J lost 4 bases, and 25 bases lay in between. Germline loops: CDR1 MDHEN, CDR2 SYDVKM.

The chain recombines TRBV7-9 with TRBJ1-5; 10 bases are shared with TRBD1. Germline values: CDR1 SEHNR, CDR2 FQNEAQ (reference sequence). The CDR3 consists of 15 residues. Germline trimming cut 5 bases from V and 7 bases from J; bases unmatched to any gene: 8. The CDR3 is CASSVGQGSIQPQHF. In DNA form, the CDR3 reads TGTGCCAGCAGCGTGGGACAGGGGTCGATCCAGCCCCAGCATTTT.

This chain uses TRBV21-1 with TRBJ2-6; no check of the table's D call, TRBD1, against the DNA was made. TRBV21-1 is a pseudogene segment. The CDR3 runs 19 residues. DNA of the CDR3: TGTGCCAGCAGCAAAGGAGGGGACAGGGGGCAATCTGGGGCCAACGTCCTGACTTTC. Protein sequence: CASSKGGDRGQSGANVLTF.

The rearrangement joins TRBV5-4 to TRBJ2-7; 7 nucleotides line up with TRBD1. The CDR3 has 12 amino acids. Germline V gives CDR1 SGHNT, CDR2 YYREEE (reference sequence). V lost 2 bases to trimming and J lost 6 bases; unmatched junction nucleotides: 2. The CDR3 loop is CASSFTGAEQYF. CDR3 coding DNA: TGTGCCAGCAGCTTCACAGGGGCCGAGCAGTACTTC.

V usage is TRBV7-8 and J usage is TRBJ1-4, with a possible D match to TRBD1 (5 bases). There are 17 residues in the CDR3. Germline CDR1 and CDR2: SGHVS and FQNEAQ. Trimming took 1 base from V and 1 from J, leaving 13 bases between them. The DNA of the CDR3 is TGTGCCAGCAGCTTAGTTGCAGGGCGGGTAACTAATGAAAAACTGTTTTTT. Its protein product is CASSLVAGRVTNEKLFF.